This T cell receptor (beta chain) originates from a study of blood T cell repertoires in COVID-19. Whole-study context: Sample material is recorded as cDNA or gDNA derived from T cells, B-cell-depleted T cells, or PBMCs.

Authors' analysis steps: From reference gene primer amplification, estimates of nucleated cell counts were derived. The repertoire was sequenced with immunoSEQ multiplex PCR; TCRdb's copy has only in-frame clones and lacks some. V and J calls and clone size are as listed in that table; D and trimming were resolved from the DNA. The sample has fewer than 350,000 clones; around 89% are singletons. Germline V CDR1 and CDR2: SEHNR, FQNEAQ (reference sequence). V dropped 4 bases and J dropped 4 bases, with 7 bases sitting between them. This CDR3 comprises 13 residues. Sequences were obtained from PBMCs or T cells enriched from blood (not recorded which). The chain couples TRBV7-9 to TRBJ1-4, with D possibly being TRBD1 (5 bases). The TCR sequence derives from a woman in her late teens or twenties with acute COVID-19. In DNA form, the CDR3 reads TGTGCCAGCAGCTGGGGGGGTAATGAAAAACTGTTTTTT. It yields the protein CASSWGGNEKLFF.